This TCR beta chain comes out of a study of blood T cell repertoires in COVID-19. Study-level background: COVID-19 samples from acute and convalescent phases originated in the United States, Italy and Spain. T cells, B-cell-depleted T cells, or PBMCs provided the cDNA or gDNA that served as material.

Enrolled during active infection, Seattle patients were then followed longitudinally. Original data processing: Amplified reference gene primers provided the basis for estimating nucleated cell counts. Clones were read by immunoSEQ multiplex PCR, and TCRdb kept only the in-frame ones, dropping some. That table furnishes V, J and clone size, whereas the DNA furnished D and trimming. The sample has a few hundred thousand clones, 80% to 85% seen once. CDR3 length: 15 amino acids. The V end lost 1 base, the J end lost 6 bases, and 15 bases lay between the germline ends. The germline CDR1 and CDR2 sequences are SGHTA and FQGNSA.

The sequencing input was peripheral blood. This TCR was sampled from a person aged 70 to 85 with COVID-19, enrolled during active disease. V usage is TRBV7-2 and J usage is TRBJ1-2; weak D call: TRBD1 (5 bases). DNA for the CDR3: TGTGCCAGCAGCTTAGGCTTAGTTGGGGCGCATGGCTACACCTTC. This codes for CASSLGLVGAHGYTF.